This T cell receptor (beta chain) was observed in a study of response to subunit inactivated influenza vaccine. Points from the study as a whole: T cells newly recruited by each seasonal influenza vaccination are few, the authors suggested.

This clonotype was counted only a few times. Antigen: not known. Trimming took 4 bases from V and 6 from J, leaving 9 bases between them. CDR1 is SEHNR and CDR2 is FQNEAQ in the germline V gene (reference sequence). The CDR3 length is 12 residues. Each CDR3 protein is one row after TCRdb ran MiXCR on the RT-PCR reads. The profile covers 550,000 to 800,000 distinct CDR3 sequences, with approximately 14% appearing a single time and around 6.5% taken by the ten largest. This receptor was identified in a man aged 45-60 years who received an inactivated influenza vaccine. The V and J genes are TRBV7-9 and TRBJ1-1; a weak D match, TRBD1 (5 bases). The specimen was PBMCs from blood, collected roughly 15 days before vaccination. The CDR3 sequence is CASSSRDPEAFF. Here the CDR3 DNA reads TGTGCCAGCAGCTCCCGGGACCCTGAAGCTTTCTTT.